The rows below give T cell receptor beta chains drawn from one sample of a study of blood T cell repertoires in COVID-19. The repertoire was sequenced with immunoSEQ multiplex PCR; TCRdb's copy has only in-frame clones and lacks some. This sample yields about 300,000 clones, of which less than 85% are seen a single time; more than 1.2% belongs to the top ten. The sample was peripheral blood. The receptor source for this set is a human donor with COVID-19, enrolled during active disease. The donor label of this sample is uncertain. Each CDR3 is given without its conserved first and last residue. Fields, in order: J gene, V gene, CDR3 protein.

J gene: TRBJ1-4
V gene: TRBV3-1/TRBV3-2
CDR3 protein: ASSQGGGGEGEKLF

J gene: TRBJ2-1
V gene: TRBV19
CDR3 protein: ASSINREGEQF

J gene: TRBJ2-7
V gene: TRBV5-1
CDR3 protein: ASSPLPGTPYEQY

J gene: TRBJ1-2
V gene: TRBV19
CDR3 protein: ASSQVQVYGYT

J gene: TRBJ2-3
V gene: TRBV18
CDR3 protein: ASSQGTSGAGRDTQY

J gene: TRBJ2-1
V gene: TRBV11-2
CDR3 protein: ASSSDRDNEQF

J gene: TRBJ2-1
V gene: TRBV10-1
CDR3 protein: ASSESTINPYNEQF

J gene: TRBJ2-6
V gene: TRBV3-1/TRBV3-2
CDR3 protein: ATTSGANVLT

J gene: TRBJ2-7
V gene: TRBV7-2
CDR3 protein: ASSLSYEQY

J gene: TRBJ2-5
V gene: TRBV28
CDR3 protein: ASSSLKGETQY

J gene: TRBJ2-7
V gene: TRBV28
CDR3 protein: ASSLTSGRAYEQY

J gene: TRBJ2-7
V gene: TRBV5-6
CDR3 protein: ASSFLGTGNEQY

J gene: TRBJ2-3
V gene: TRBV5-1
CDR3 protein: ASRGLGGNTQY

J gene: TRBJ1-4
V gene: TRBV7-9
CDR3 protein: ASSLARGGSNEKLF

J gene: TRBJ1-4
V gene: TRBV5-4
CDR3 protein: ASSSGTGFEKLF

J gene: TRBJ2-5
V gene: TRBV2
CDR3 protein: ASSGYRGSIGETQY

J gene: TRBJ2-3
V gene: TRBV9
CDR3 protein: ASSLGTTALPDTQY

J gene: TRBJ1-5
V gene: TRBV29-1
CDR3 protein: SVGQGSNQPQH

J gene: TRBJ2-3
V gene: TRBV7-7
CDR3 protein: ASSPFGVSTDTQY

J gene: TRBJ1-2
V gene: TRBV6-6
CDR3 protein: AIGSTDRAGGYT

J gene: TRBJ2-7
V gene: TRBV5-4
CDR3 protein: ASSRYTSAPYEQY

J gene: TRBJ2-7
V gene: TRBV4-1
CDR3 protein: ASSQDEQGVYEQY

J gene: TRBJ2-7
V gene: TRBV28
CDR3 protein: ASTQGGQSSYEQY

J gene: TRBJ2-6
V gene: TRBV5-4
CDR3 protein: ASSFPLGQGNSGANVLT

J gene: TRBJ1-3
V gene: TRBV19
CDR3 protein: ASSAFSAGNSGNTIY

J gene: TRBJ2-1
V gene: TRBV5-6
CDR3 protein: ASSLAISDNEQF